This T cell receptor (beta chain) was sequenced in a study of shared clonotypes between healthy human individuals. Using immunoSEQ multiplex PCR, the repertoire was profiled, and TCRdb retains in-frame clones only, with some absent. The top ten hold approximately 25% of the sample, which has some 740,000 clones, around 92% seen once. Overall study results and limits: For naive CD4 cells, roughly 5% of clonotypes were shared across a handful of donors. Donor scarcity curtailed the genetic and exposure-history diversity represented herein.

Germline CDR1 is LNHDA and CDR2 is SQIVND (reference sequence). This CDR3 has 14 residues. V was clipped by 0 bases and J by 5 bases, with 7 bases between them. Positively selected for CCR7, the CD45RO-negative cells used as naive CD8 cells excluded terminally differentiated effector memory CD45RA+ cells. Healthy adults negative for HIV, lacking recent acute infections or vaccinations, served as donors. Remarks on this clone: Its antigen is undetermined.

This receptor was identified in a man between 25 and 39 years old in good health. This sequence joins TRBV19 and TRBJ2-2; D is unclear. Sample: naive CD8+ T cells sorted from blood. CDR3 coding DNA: TGTGCCAGTAGTATAGATAGGGAAACCGGGGAGCTGTTTTTT. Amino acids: CASSIDRETGELFF.